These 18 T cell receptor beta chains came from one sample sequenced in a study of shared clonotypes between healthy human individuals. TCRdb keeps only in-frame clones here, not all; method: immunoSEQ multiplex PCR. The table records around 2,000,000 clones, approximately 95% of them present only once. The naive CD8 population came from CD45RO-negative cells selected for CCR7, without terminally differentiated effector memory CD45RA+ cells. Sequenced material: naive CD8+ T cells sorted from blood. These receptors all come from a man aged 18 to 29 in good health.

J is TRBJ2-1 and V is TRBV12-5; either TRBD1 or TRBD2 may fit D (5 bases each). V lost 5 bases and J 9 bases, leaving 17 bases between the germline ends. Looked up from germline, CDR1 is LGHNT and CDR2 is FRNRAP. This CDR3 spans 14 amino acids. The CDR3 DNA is TGTGCTAGTGGTCCCGGGCCTATGGGGGTTGAGCAGTTCTTC. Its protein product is CASGPGPMGVEQFF.

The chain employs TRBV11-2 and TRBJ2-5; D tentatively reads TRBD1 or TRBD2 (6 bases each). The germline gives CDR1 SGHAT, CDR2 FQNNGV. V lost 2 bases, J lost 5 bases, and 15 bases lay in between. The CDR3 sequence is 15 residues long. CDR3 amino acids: CASSLSRGAGETQYF. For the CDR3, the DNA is TGTGCCAGCAGCTTATCGAGGGGGGCAGGGGAGACCCAGTACTTC.

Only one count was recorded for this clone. Written as DNA, the CDR3 is TGTGCCAGCAGCTTAGTTACGGGAGGGGACGAGCAGTACTTC. Its translation is CASSLVTGGDEQYF. V is TRBV7-8 and J is TRBJ2-7; the match to TRBD2 covers 8 bases. V lost 1 base and J lost 5; bases outside the gene matches: 4. The CDR3 loop spans 14 amino acids. Germline CDR1 SGHVS, CDR2 FQNEAQ.

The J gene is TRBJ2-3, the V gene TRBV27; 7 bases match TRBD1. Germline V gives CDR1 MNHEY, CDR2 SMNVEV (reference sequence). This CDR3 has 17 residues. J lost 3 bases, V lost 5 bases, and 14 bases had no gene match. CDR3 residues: CASSIHRDRAVTDTQYF. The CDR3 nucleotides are TGTGCCAGCAGTATACACCGAGACAGGGCGGTGACAGATACGCAGTATTTT.

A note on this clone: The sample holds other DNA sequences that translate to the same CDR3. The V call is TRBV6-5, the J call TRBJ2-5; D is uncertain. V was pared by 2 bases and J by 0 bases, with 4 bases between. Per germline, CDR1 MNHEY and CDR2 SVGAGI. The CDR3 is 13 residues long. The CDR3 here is CASSYGDQETQYF. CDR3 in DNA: TGTGCCAGCAGTTACGGTGACCAAGAGACCCAGTACTTC.

CDR3 amino acids: CASSSRTGENTEAFF. The CDR3, as DNA: TGTGCCAGCAGTTCCCGGACAGGGGAGAACACTGAAGCTTTCTTT. This rearrangement joins TRBV6-1 to TRBJ1-1; 9 nucleotides line up with TRBD1. After removal of 5 bases from V and 1 base from J, the junction contained 5 bases not matched to a gene. The CDR3 extends over 15 amino acids. Germline values: CDR1 MNHNS, CDR2 SASEGT.

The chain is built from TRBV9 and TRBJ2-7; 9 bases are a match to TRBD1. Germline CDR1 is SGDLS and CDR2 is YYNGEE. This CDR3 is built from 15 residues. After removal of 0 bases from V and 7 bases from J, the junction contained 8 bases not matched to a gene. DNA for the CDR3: TGTGCCAGCAGCGTAGGACCGGGACAGGGTGAAGAGCAGTACTTC. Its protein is CASSVGPGQGEEQYF.

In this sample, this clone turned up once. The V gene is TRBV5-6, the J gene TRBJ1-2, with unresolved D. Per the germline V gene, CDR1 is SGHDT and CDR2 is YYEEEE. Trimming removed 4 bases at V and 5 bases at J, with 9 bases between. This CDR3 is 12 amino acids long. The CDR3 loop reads CASSQYEYGYTF. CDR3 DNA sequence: TGTGCCAGCAGCCAATATGAGTATGGCTACACCTTC.

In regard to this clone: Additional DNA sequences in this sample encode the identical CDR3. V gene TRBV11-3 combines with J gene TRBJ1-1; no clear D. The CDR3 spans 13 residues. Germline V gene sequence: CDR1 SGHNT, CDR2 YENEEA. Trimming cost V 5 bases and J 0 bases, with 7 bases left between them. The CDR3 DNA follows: TGTGCCAGCAGCGCAGCCATGAACACTGAAGCTTTCTTT. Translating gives CASSAAMNTEAFF.

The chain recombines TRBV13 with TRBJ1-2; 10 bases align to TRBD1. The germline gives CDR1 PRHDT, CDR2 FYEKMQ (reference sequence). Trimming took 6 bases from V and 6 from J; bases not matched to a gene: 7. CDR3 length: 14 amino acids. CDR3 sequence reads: CASRGDRGVDGYTF. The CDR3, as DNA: TGTGCCAGCAGGGGGGACAGGGGAGTGGATGGCTACACCTTC.

CDR3 sequence reads: CASSLDSGGSIGYTF. CDR3 nucleotides: TGTGCCAGCAGCCTCGACAGCGGAGGGAGTATTGGCTACACCTTC. The genes are TRBV7-9 and TRBJ1-2, with D maybe TRBD1 (5 bases). The V gene's germline CDR1 is SEHNR and CDR2 FQNEAQ (reference sequence). This CDR3 contains 15 residues. V shed 5 bases and J shed 7 bases, with 20 bases lying between them.

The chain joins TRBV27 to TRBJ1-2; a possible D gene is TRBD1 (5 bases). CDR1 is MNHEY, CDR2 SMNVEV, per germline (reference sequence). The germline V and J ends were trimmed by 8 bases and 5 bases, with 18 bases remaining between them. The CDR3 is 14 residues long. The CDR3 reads CASGTGEGGYGYTF. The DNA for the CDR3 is TGTGCCAGCGGGACCGGGGAAGGAGGATATGGCTACACCTTC.

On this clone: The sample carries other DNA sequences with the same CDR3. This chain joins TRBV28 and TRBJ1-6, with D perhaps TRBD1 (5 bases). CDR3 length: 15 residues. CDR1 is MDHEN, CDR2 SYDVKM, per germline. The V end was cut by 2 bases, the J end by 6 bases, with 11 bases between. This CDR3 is CASSLGPGGNSPLHF. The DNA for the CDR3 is TGTGCCAGCAGTTTAGGCCCCGGGGGTAATTCACCCCTCCACTTT.

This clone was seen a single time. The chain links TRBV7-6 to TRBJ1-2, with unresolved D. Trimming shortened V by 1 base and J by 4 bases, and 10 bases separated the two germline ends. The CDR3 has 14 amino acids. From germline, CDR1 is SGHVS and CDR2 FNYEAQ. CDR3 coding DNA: TGTGCCAGCAGCTTAGGACAACACCTCTATGGCTACACCTTC. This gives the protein CASSLGQHLYGYTF. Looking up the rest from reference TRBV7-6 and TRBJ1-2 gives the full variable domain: GAGVSQSPRYKVTKRGQDVALRCDPISGHVSLYWYRQALGQGPEFLTYFNYEAQQDKSGLPNDRFSAERPEGSISTLTIQRTEQRDSAMYRCASSLGQHLYGYTFGSGTRLTVV.

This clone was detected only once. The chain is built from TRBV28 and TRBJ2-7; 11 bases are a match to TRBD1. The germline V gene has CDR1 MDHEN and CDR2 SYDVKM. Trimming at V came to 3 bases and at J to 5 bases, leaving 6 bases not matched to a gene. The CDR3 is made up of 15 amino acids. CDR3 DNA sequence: TGTGCCAGCAGTTTTCTGGACAGGGGGCCTGACGAGCAGTACTTC. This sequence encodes CASSFLDRGPDEQYF.

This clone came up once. The CDR3: CASSWGQGDGYTF. CDR3 in DNA: TGCGCCAGCAGCTGGGGACAGGGAGATGGCTACACCTTC. The chain is built from TRBV5-1 and TRBJ1-2, with TRBD1 matching 9 bases. This CDR3 is built from 13 residues. V lost 3 bases to trimming and J lost 6 bases; unmatched junction nucleotides: 3. Germline V gene sequence: CDR1 SGHRS, CDR2 YFSETQ.

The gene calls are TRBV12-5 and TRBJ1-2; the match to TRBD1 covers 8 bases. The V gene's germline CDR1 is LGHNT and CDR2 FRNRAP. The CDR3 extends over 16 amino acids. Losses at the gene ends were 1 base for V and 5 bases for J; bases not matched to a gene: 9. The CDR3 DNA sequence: TGTGCTAGTGGTTTGGACCCCCCGGGACAGGTTTATGGCTACACCTTC. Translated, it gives CASGLDPPGQVYGYTF.

The CDR3, as DNA: TGCGCCAGCAGCCAAGATTCGCAGGGCAGGGGGACCGGGGAGCTGTTTTTT. Translating gives CASSQDSQGRGTGELFF. This sequence joins TRBV4-1 and TRBJ2-2, with 7 bases identical to TRBD1. This CDR3 is built from 17 residues. V was pared by 0 bases and J by 5 bases, with 9 bases of the junction left unmatched. Per germline, CDR1 MGHRA and CDR2 YSYEKL.